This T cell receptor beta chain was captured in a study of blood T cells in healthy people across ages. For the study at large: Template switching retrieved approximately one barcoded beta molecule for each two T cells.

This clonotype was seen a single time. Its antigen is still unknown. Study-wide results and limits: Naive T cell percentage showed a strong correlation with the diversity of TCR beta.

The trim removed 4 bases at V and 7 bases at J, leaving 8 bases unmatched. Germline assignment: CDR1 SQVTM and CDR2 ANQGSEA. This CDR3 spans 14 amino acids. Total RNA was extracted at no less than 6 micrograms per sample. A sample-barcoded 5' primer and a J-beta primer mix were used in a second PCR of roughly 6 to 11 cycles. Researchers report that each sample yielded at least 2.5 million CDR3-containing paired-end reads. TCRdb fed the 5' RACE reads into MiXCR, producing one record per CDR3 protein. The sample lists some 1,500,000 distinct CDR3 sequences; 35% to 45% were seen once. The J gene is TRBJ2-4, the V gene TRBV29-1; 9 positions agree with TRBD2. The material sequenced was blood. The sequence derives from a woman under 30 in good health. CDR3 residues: CSVGAGGPENIQYF. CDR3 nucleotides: TGCAGCGTTGGTGCGGGAGGGCCGGAGAACATTCAGTACTTC.